The rows below give T cell receptor beta chains drawn from one sample of a study of spatial heterogeneity in lung cancer. TCRdb called the 5' RACE reads again in MiXCR, with one record for every CDR3 protein. The table records 40,000 to 45,000 distinct CDR3 sequences, roughly an eighth of them present only once. The sequenced sample was PBMCs, obtained at surgery. The receptors were gathered from a male donor with early-stage non-small cell lung cancer. CDR3s include the opening cysteine and the closing phenylalanine or tryptophan. Each record gives: J gene, V gene, clone size, D gene, CDR3 DNA, CDR3 protein. The D gene is left open where the match is weak. Clone size is not always given. Where it is, it says once, few, many or a class for expanded clones.

J gene: TRBJ2-3
V gene: TRBV5-1
clone size: many
D gene: .
CDR3 DNA: TGCGCCAGCAGCTTGATGGTCCCAGATACGCAGTATTTT
CDR3 protein: CASSLMVPDTQYF

J gene: TRBJ2-5
V gene: TRBV5-1
clone size: many
D gene: .
CDR3 DNA: TGCGCCAGCAGCTTGTCCCCCGGGACACAAGAGACCCAGTACTTC
CDR3 protein: CASSLSPGTQETQYF

J gene: TRBJ2-7
V gene: TRBV6-2/TRBV6-3
clone size: medium-sized
D gene: .
CDR3 DNA: TGTGCCAGCGTCTACGGAGCCCCGCTCTACGAGCAGTACTTC
CDR3 protein: CASVYGAPLYEQYF

J gene: TRBJ2-3
V gene: TRBV27
clone size: many
D gene: .
CDR3 DNA: TGTGCCAGCAGTCGGGCTAGCACAGATACGCAGTATTTT
CDR3 protein: CASSRASTDTQYF

J gene: TRBJ1-2
V gene: TRBV10-3
clone size: many
D gene: .
CDR3 DNA: TGTGCCATCAGTGAGGGGGCAGACAATAACTATGGCTACACCTTC
CDR3 protein: CAISEGADNNYGYTF

J gene: TRBJ1-5
V gene: TRBV24-1
clone size: .
D gene: .
CDR3 DNA: TGTGCCACCAGTGATTTTCGGACGGAGCAGCCCCAGCATTTT
CDR3 protein: CATSDFRTEQPQHF

J gene: TRBJ1-6
V gene: TRBV20-1
clone size: many
D gene: .
CDR3 DNA: TGCAGTGCTAGTCGGCGGCAGGGTTCACCCCTCCACTTT
CDR3 protein: CSASRRQGSPLHF

J gene: TRBJ2-1
V gene: TRBV20-1
clone size: .
D gene: .
CDR3 DNA: TGCAGTATCCGGGGGGCGGGTTACAATGAGCAGTTCTTC
CDR3 protein: CSIRGAGYNEQFF

J gene: TRBJ2-2
V gene: TRBV7-9
clone size: few
D gene: TRBD2
CDR3 DNA: TGTGCCAGCAGCCTAGCGGGAGTGGTCACCGGGGAGCTGTTTTTT
CDR3 protein: CASSLAGVVTGELFF

J gene: TRBJ2-5
V gene: TRBV19
clone size: .
D gene: TRBD2
CDR3 DNA: TGTGCCAGTAGTCGACTAGCGGGAGGCGGACAAGAGACCCAGTACTTC
CDR3 protein: CASSRLAGGGQETQYF

J gene: TRBJ2-3
V gene: TRBV29-1
clone size: many
D gene: .
CDR3 DNA: TGCAGCGTTTACAAAGCCACTAGCACAGATACGCAGTATTTT
CDR3 protein: CSVYKATSTDTQYF

J gene: TRBJ1-1
V gene: TRBV7-6
clone size: .
D gene: .
CDR3 DNA: TGTGTCAGCAGCTTAGCCATGAACACTGAAGCTTTCTTT
CDR3 protein: CVSSLAMNTEAFF

J gene: TRBJ1-6
V gene: TRBV7-2
clone size: .
D gene: TRBD1
CDR3 DNA: TGTGCCAGCAGCCAGGGGTGGACAGGAGCCCTCCACTTT
CDR3 protein: CASSQGWTGALHF

J gene: TRBJ1-2
V gene: TRBV5-1
clone size: many
D gene: .
CDR3 DNA: TGCGCCAGCAGCACCGCCCCGTTGAGTGGCTACACCTTC
CDR3 protein: CASSTAPLSGYTF

J gene: TRBJ2-2
V gene: TRBV5-1
clone size: few
D gene: TRBD2
CDR3 DNA: TGCGCCAGCAGCGGGAGGTTGGGGACTAGGACCGGGGAGCTGTTTTTT
CDR3 protein: CASSGRLGTRTGELFF

J gene: TRBJ2-1
V gene: TRBV7-2
clone size: few
D gene: TRBD2
CDR3 DNA: TGTGCCAGCAGCTTCGGCGGGGGGGCGAATGAGCAGTTCTTC
CDR3 protein: CASSFGGGANEQFF

J gene: TRBJ2-1
V gene: TRBV20-1
clone size: .
D gene: TRBD1
CDR3 DNA: TGCAGTGCATTCCCGGGACAGAGCTCCTACAATGAGCAGTTCTTC
CDR3 protein: CSAFPGQSSYNEQFF

J gene: TRBJ2-7
V gene: TRBV3-1
clone size: few
D gene: TRBD2
CDR3 DNA: TGTGCCAGCAGCATCGGGACTAGCGGAACCTACGAGCAGTACTTC
CDR3 protein: CASSIGTSGTYEQYF

J gene: TRBJ2-3
V gene: TRBV7-2
clone size: few
D gene: .
CDR3 DNA: TGTGCCAGCAGCTTAATTGTCGCCGGGGCGCTCACAGATACGCAGTATTTT
CDR3 protein: CASSLIVAGALTDTQYF

J gene: TRBJ2-2
V gene: TRBV20-1
clone size: .
D gene: TRBD2
CDR3 DNA: TGCAGTGCTAGAGATTTCAAGCGGGAGAAGGACGGGGAGCTGTTTTTT
CDR3 protein: CSARDFKREKDGELFF

J gene: TRBJ2-7
V gene: TRBV5-1
clone size: many
D gene: .
CDR3 DNA: TGCGCCAGCAGCTTAGGAGGATACGAGCAGTACTTC
CDR3 protein: CASSLGGYEQYF

J gene: TRBJ1-1
V gene: TRBV20-1
clone size: many
D gene: .
CDR3 DNA: TGCAGTGCGAAAGGTGCCAACACTGAAGCTTTCTTT
CDR3 protein: CSAKGANTEAFF

J gene: TRBJ2-3
V gene: TRBV6-5
clone size: few
D gene: TRBD1
CDR3 DNA: TGTGCCAGCAGCCAACGAGGGACAGCAGATACGCAGTATTTT
CDR3 protein: CASSQRGTADTQYF

J gene: TRBJ2-2
V gene: TRBV7-3
clone size: .
D gene: .
CDR3 DNA: TGTGCCAGCAGCTTTGCCTCAGGGACCGGGGAGCTGTTTTTT
CDR3 protein: CASSFASGTGELFF

J gene: TRBJ2-7
V gene: TRBV5-1
clone size: .
D gene: TRBD2
CDR3 DNA: TGCGCCAGCAGCGAGACTAGCGGGGGGGCGACGATCTCCTACGAGCAGTACTTC
CDR3 protein: CASSETSGGATISYEQYF

J gene: TRBJ2-3
V gene: TRBV3-1
clone size: many
D gene: TRBD1
CDR3 DNA: TGTGCCAGCAGTCCGGGACAGGGGGCCGCAGATACGCAGTATTTT
CDR3 protein: CASSPGQGAADTQYF

J gene: TRBJ1-1
V gene: TRBV18
clone size: .
D gene: .
CDR3 DNA: TGTGCCAGCTCACCCCCCAACACTGAAGCTTTCTTT
CDR3 protein: CASSPPNTEAFF

J gene: TRBJ2-5
V gene: TRBV6-1
clone size: .
D gene: TRBD2
CDR3 DNA: TGTGCCAGCAGTGCCTTGGGACTAATAGTAAGAGATGGCCAGTACTTC
CDR3 protein: CASSALGLIVRDGQYF

J gene: TRBJ1-2
V gene: TRBV19
clone size: .
D gene: .
CDR3 DNA: TGTGCCAGTAGTATAGACGGACAGATCGATGGCTACACCTTC
CDR3 protein: CASSIDGQIDGYTF

J gene: TRBJ2-3
V gene: TRBV7-9
clone size: .
D gene: .
CDR3 DNA: TGTGCCAGCAGCTTCATCCCGGCAGATACGCAGTATTTT
CDR3 protein: CASSFIPADTQYF

J gene: TRBJ2-2
V gene: TRBV10-3
clone size: .
D gene: .
CDR3 DNA: TGTGCCATCAAGGGAAGCAGGGACACCGGGGAGCTGTTTTTT
CDR3 protein: CAIKGSRDTGELFF

J gene: TRBJ1-1
V gene: TRBV28
clone size: .
D gene: .
CDR3 DNA: TGTGCCAGCAGTTTGATCCAAGCAGGCTCCAACTGGGCTTTCTTT
CDR3 protein: CASSLIQAGSNWAFF

J gene: TRBJ2-7
V gene: TRBV12-3/TRBV12-4
clone size: .
D gene: TRBD1
CDR3 DNA: TGTGCCAGCAGTTTAGACTCCGGGACAGCATCCTACGAGCAGTACTTC
CDR3 protein: CASSLDSGTASYEQYF

J gene: TRBJ1-5
V gene: TRBV5-1
clone size: .
D gene: TRBD1
CDR3 DNA: TGCGCCAGCAGCTTAGACAGGGAGCCTAGGCAGTCCCAGCATTTT
CDR3 protein: CASSLDREPRQSQHF

J gene: TRBJ2-3
V gene: TRBV5-6
clone size: .
D gene: .
CDR3 DNA: TGTGCCAGCAGCTCGATGGAACCCACAGATACGCAGTATTTT
CDR3 protein: CASSSMEPTDTQYF

J gene: TRBJ2-1
V gene: TRBV7-9
clone size: .
D gene: TRBD2
CDR3 DNA: TGTGCCAGCAGCCCCGTTGGCGGGAGGGACTTCGGTGAGCAGTTCTTC
CDR3 protein: CASSPVGGRDFGEQFF

J gene: TRBJ1-5
V gene: TRBV2
clone size: .
D gene: .
CDR3 DNA: TGTGCCAGCAAGCGGGACAACAATCAGCCCCAGCATTTT
CDR3 protein: CASKRDNNQPQHF

J gene: TRBJ2-7
V gene: TRBV28
clone size: many
D gene: .
CDR3 DNA: TGTGCCAGCAGTTTATTGGCTTCCGAGCAGTACTTC
CDR3 protein: CASSLLASEQYF